These 30 T cell receptor beta chains were all obtained from the same sample, sequenced in a study of long-term antiretroviral therapy in people with HIV. Survey-level resolution applied to immunoSEQ assay v3.0. TCRdb keeps only in-frame clones here, not all; method: immunoSEQ multiplex PCR. The data hold roughly 15,000 clones, with 65% to 85% observed a single time. This specimen consisted of unsorted PBMCs, obtained less than 1.3 years before starting antiretroviral therapy. These TCRs come from a man between 25 and 39 years old with HIV.

This chain connects TRBV5-5 to TRBJ2-7; unclear D gene. Trimming left V 0 bases short and J 6 bases short, with 13 bases between. The CDR3 has 14 amino acids. Germline V gives CDR1 SGHKS, CDR2 YYEKEE (reference sequence). The DNA of the CDR3 is TGTGCCAGCAGCTTGGCCAGCGAGACCTCCGAGCAGTACTTC. Residues: CASSLASETSEQYF.

V and J are TRBV2 and TRBJ1-1, with TRBD1 matching over 8 bases. With V trimmed by 6 bases and J by 10 bases, 16 bases remained unmatched. From germline, CDR1 is SNHLY and CDR2 FYNNEI. The CDR3 is 15 amino acids. The CDR3 here is CASSKMGQVNPAAFF. In nucleotides, the CDR3 is TGTGCCAGCAGCAAAATGGGACAGGTCAATCCCGCAGCTTTCTTT.

This clone was observed a handful of times. V gene TRBV6-6 combines with J gene TRBJ2-7; either TRBD1 or TRBD2 may supply D (5 bases each). The germline CDR1 and CDR2 sequences are MNHNY and SVGAGI (reference sequence). The CDR3 sequence is 14 residues long. V was clipped by 5 bases and J by 0 bases, with 11 bases between them. The DNA of the CDR3 is TGTGCCAGCAGTCAGGGACCAGGCTCCTACGAGCAGTACTTC. This codes for CASSQGPGSYEQYF.

This chain uses TRBV19 with TRBJ1-2, with D unresolved. Deletions cut 8 bases from V and 0 bases from J, with 16 bases between. This CDR3 contains 15 residues. The germline gives CDR1 LNHDA, CDR2 SQIVND (reference sequence). The CDR3 reads CASALSLNSNYGYTF. CDR3 in DNA: TGTGCCAGTGCACTTTCGTTGAACTCTAACTATGGCTACACCTTC. Full variable domain (missing parts from reference TRBV19 and TRBJ1-2): DGGITQSPKYLFRKEGQNVTLSCEQNLNHDAMYWYRQDPGQGLRLIYYSQIVNDFQKGDIAEGYSVSREKKESFPLTVTSAQKNPTAFYLCASALSLNSNYGYTFGSGTRLTVV.

A single count supports this clone. The rearrangement uses TRBV27 and TRBJ2-2; D is perhaps TRBD1 (6 bases). Trimming shortened V by 5 bases and J by 0 bases, and 13 bases separated the two germline ends. This CDR3 is 16 amino acids long. Germline CDR1 and CDR2: MNHEY and SMNVEV (reference sequence). The CDR3 is CASSPRQASNTGELFF. CDR3 DNA sequence: TGTGCCAGCAGTCCGCGACAGGCTTCGAACACCGGGGAGCTGTTTTTT.

The CDR3 protein is CATRTPNEQFF. The CDR3 DNA reads TGTGCCACTAGGACTCCCAATGAGCAGTTCTTC. The chain couples TRBV6-1 to TRBJ2-1; D possibly corresponds to TRBD2 (5 bases). The CDR3 consists of 11 residues. Trimming took off 10 bases at V and 6 bases at J, with 10 bases between the two ends. The germline CDR1 and CDR2 sequences are MNHNS and SASEGT.

V usage is TRBV5-1 and J usage is TRBJ1-2, with TRBD1 as a possible D gene (5 bases). Germline V gives CDR1 SGHRS, CDR2 YFSETQ. The germline V and J ends were trimmed by 5 bases and 0 bases, with 20 bases remaining between them. CDR3 length: 17 amino acids. The DNA for the CDR3 is TGCGCCAGCAGGGGGGAAAGCATGCTCAGACCTAACTATGGCTACACCTTC. Its translation is CASRGESMLRPNYGYTF.

This clone came up once. CDR3 DNA: TGTGCCAGCAGCCAATTAGGAGAAGAGACCCAGTACTTC. It encodes CASSQLGEETQYF. This chain joins TRBV4-2 and TRBJ2-5; D gene ambiguous. CDR3 length: 13 amino acids. Germline CDR1 LGHNA, CDR2 YNFKEQ. Trimming took off 2 bases at V and 3 bases at J, with 7 bases between the two ends.

The chain couples TRBV5-6 to TRBJ2-3; 8 positions agree with TRBD2. Germline loops: CDR1 SGHDT, CDR2 YYEEEE. V shed 4 bases and J 2 bases; nucleotides not matched to a gene: 3. This CDR3 region has 14 residues. The CDR3 nucleotides are TGTGCCAGCAGCACGGGGGGGGACACAGATACGCAGTATTTT. This codes for CASSTGGDTDTQYF.

The chain recombines TRBV28 with TRBJ2-7; maybe TRBD2 (6 bases). Germline CDR1 is MDHEN and CDR2 is SYDVKM. The CDR3 is 14 residues long. V was cut by 5 bases and J by 0 bases, with 11 bases left in between. For the CDR3, the DNA is TGTGCCAGCAGTAATGAGACTAGCTCCTACGAGCAGTACTTC. Translation: CASSNETSSYEQYF.

V and J are TRBV7-2 and TRBJ2-2; D unresolved. Trimming left V 3 bases short and J 3 bases short, with 11 bases between. The germline gives CDR1 SGHTA, CDR2 FQGNSA. This CDR3 region has 15 residues. The CDR3 sequence is CASSFHSQDTGELFF. The CDR3 coding sequence is TGTGCCAGCAGCTTTCATAGCCAAGACACCGGGGAGCTGTTTTTT.

The chain combines TRBV10-2 with TRBJ2-7; D gene uncertain. This CDR3 contains 14 residues. Germline V CDR1 and CDR2: WSHSY, SAAADI. Trimming took off 1 base at V and 1 base at J, with 8 bases between the two ends. DNA of the CDR3: TGCGCCAGCAGTGAGTGGACGGTATCCTACGAGCAGTACTTC. Translating it yields CASSEWTVSYEQYF.

The V and J genes are TRBV5-1 and TRBJ2-1; a possible D gene is TRBD1 (6 bases). V was cut by 1 base and J by 7 bases, with 15 bases left in between. The CDR3 contains 15 residues. The germline V gene encodes CDR1 SGHRS and CDR2 YFSETQ. This CDR3 is CASSLSPGASNEQFF. The CDR3 bases are TGCGCCAGCAGCTTGAGTCCAGGGGCTTCAAATGAGCAGTTCTTC.

This clone was observed once. The J gene is TRBJ2-7, the V gene TRBV28, with TRBD1 identical over 8 bases. Germline-derived CDR1 and CDR2 are MDHEN and SYDVKM. The CDR3 extends over 14 amino acids. The V segment lost 5 bases and the J segment 5 bases; nucleotides outside the gene matches: 8. The CDR3 DNA sequence: TGTGCCAGCAGTACGACAGGGGCTAAAAACGAGCAGTACTTC. Its translation is CASSTTGAKNEQYF.

The chain recombines TRBV9 with TRBJ1-4; no clear D gene. The CDR3 totals 14 residues. With 1 base removed from V and 5 bases from J, the gap between germline ends came to 9 bases. Germline CDR1 is SGDLS and CDR2 is YYNGEE. The CDR3 DNA is TGTGCCAGCAGCGTATCGGCTAAGAATGAAAAACTGTTTTTT. This sequence encodes CASSVSAKNEKLFF.

This chain joins TRBV5-1 and TRBJ2-5; possibly TRBD1 for D (5 bases). The V end was cut by 0 bases, the J end by 4 bases, with 10 bases between. The CDR3 loop spans 14 amino acids. Per germline, CDR1 SGHRS and CDR2 YFSETQ. The CDR3 loop reads CASSLGGARETQYF. The CDR3 DNA is TGCGCCAGCAGCTTGGGTGGGGCCCGAGAGACCCAGTACTTC. Looking up the rest from reference TRBV5-1 and TRBJ2-5 gives the full variable domain: KAGVTQTPRYLIKTRGQQVTLSCSPISGHRSVSWYQQTPGQGLQFLFEYFSETQRNKGNFPGRFSGRQFSNSRSEMNVSTLELGDSALYLCASSLGGARETQYFGPGTRLLVL.

This clone has only one observation. The V call is TRBV9, the J call TRBJ2-7; a possible D gene is TRBD2 (6 bases). V dropped 3 bases and J dropped 1 base, with 8 bases sitting between them. The germline V gene has CDR1 SGDLS and CDR2 YYNGEE. The CDR3 runs 13 residues. CDR3 residues: CASSDGTSYEQYF. As DNA, the CDR3 is TGTGCCAGCAGCGACGGGACTTCCTACGAGCAGTACTTC.

The chain uses TRBV25-1 and TRBJ1-1; TRBD1 might be the D (6 bases). V lost 4 bases to trimming and J lost 1 base, with 13 bases between them. Germline CDR1 reads MGHDK; CDR2 reads SYGVNS. This CDR3 spans 15 amino acids. CDR3 bases: TGTGCCAGCAGTGGACTACAGGGAGAGAACACTGAAGCTTTCTTT. It is translated as CASSGLQGENTEAFF.

This clone turned up a few times. This chain connects TRBV7-9 to TRBJ2-3, with D maybe TRBD2 (7 bases). The V gene lost 8 bases and the J gene lost 5 bases, with 20 bases spanning the gap. The CDR3 sequence is 15 residues long. Germline V lookup: CDR1 SEHNR, CDR2 FQNEAQ (reference sequence). The CDR3 DNA reads as TGTGCCAGCCGCCCCTTGGGGGGGCCAGTAGATACGCAGTATTTT. Protein: CASRPLGGPVDTQYF.

The count of this clone is one. The chain uses TRBV5-5 and TRBJ1-1; the D gene is possibly TRBD1 (6 bases). The CDR3 runs to 16 residues. Between the trimmed V and J ends, which lost 2 bases and 5 bases, there was a span of 19 bases. Germline CDR1 is SGHKS and CDR2 is YYEKEE (reference sequence). The CDR3 spells CASSFEEPGQMTEAFF. CDR3 DNA sequence: TGTGCCAGCAGCTTTGAAGAGCCGGGACAAATGACTGAAGCTTTCTTT.

This sequence joins TRBV6-6 and TRBJ2-5, with D maybe TRBD1 (6 bases). This CDR3 is 16 amino acids long. Germline CDR1 MNHNY, CDR2 SVGAGI (reference sequence). V was shortened by 5 bases and J by 7 bases, with 23 bases between the two germline ends. The CDR3 DNA follows: TGTGCCAGCAGTGGATTAAGACAGGAAGACATACGGACCCAGTACTTC. Protein: CASSGLRQEDIRTQYF.

This clone came up once. The chain has TRBV2 and TRBJ2-1, with D hard to call. Trimming stripped 4 bases from V and 2 bases from J, with 6 bases between. The CDR3 runs 13 residues. Germline V gives CDR1 SNHLY, CDR2 FYNNEI. The chain's CDR3 is CASSGGAYNEQFF. The CDR3 coding sequence is TGTGCCAGCAGTGGTGGCGCCTACAATGAGCAGTTCTTC.

The genes are TRBV19 and TRBJ1-2, with 8 positions matching TRBD1. CDR1 LNHDA and CDR2 SQIVND come from the germline V gene (reference sequence). The CDR3 has 18 residues. The trim removed 8 bases at V and 3 bases at J, leaving 20 bases unmatched. The CDR3 DNA reads TGTGCCAGTTGTAACTCACCTCCGGGACAGGATTACGACTATGGCTACACCTTC. It encodes CASCNSPPGQDYDYGYTF.

This chain uses TRBV7-7 with TRBJ2-2; weak D call: TRBD1 (5 bases). The CDR3 is 16 residues long. V gave up 5 bases and J gave up 2 bases, with 15 bases separating them. CDR1 SSHAT and CDR2 FNYEAQ come from the germline V gene (reference sequence). The CDR3, as DNA: TGTGCCAGCAGCGATACAAGACAGACCAACACCGGGGAGCTGTTTTTT. Amino acids: CASSDTRQTNTGELFF. Supplemented by reference TRBV7-7 and TRBJ2-2, the full variable domain reads GAGVSQSPRYKVTKRGQDVTLRCDPISSHATLYWYQQALGQGPEFLTYFNYEAQPDKSGLPSDRFSAERPEGSISTLTIQRTEQRDSAMYRCASSDTRQTNTGELFFGEGSRLTVL.

This sequence joins TRBV4-1 and TRBJ2-1; D is perhaps TRBD1 (6 bases). Germline CDR1 MGHRA, CDR2 YSYEKL. This CDR3 is 15 amino acids long. The V end was cut by 1 base, the J end by 6 bases, with 13 bases between. CDR3 sequence (DNA): TGCGCCAGCAGCCAAGTTGTTCAAGGGGGCAATGAGCAGTTCTTC. As protein: CASSQVVQGGNEQFF.

V is TRBV7-2 and J is TRBJ1-2, with TRBD1 identical over 7 bases. Germline V lookup: CDR1 SGHTA, CDR2 FQGNSA. This CDR3 is 15 amino acids long. The ends lost 1 base at V and 2 bases at J; junction bases unmatched: 4. As DNA, the CDR3 is TGTGCCAGCAGCTTAGACAACAGGGGCAACTATGGCTACACCTTC. This codes for CASSLDNRGNYGYTF.

The table lists this clone with a few counts. The chain uses TRBV6-5 and TRBJ1-6, with D uncertain. Germline assignment: CDR1 MNHEY and CDR2 SVGAGI. V was trimmed by 6 bases and J by 8 bases, leaving 11 bases between them. The CDR3 is made up of 13 amino acids. The CDR3 DNA reads as TGTGCCAGCAGCCTCCTGTACGATTCACCCCTCCACTTT. It is translated as CASSLLYDSPLHF.

The V gene is TRBV11-2, the J gene TRBJ2-5, with 7 bases that match TRBD2. Trimming removed 0 bases from V and 2 bases from J; junction bases left unmatched: 3. CDR3 size: 15 residues. Germline-derived CDR1 and CDR2 are SGHAT and FQNNGV. Here the CDR3 reads CASSLDHGGQETQYF. CDR3 DNA: TGTGCCAGCAGCTTAGATCACGGGGGGCAAGAGACCCAGTACTTC.

This chain links TRBV28 with TRBJ2-2; 10 bases line up with TRBD2. V shed 2 bases, J shed 5 bases, and the junction held 8 bases outside the gene matches. Germline loops: CDR1 MDHEN, CDR2 SYDVKM. The CDR3 has 17 amino acids. The DNA for the CDR3 is TGTGCCAGCAGTTTAAGAGGGCTAGCGGGAGAAACCGGGGAGCTGTTTTTT. It encodes CASSLRGLAGETGELFF. The variable domain in full, completed from reference TRBV28 and TRBJ2-2, reads DVKVTQSSRYLVKRTGEKVFLECVQDMDHENMFWYRQDPGLGLRLIYFSYDVKMKEKGDIPEGYSVSREKKERFSLILESASTNQTSMYLCASSLRGLAGETGELFFGEGSRLTVL.

The V gene is TRBV27, the J gene TRBJ2-7; D is uncertain. CDR3 length equals 15 residues. Trimming removed 0 bases from V and 4 bases from J, with 13 bases in between. Germline CDR1 MNHEY, CDR2 SMNVEV (reference sequence). CDR3 coding DNA: TGTGCCAGCAGTTTATCACATAGGGAAGCTTACGAGCAGTACTTC. It translates to CASSLSHREAYEQYF.